A selection of T cell receptor beta chains follows, all from one sample in a study of response to subunit inactivated influenza vaccine. TCRdb itself ran the RT-PCR reads through MiXCR, one entry per CDR3 protein. The sample shows fewer than 250,000 distinct CDR3 sequences, 13% to 15% of them seen only once. This sample comprised CD8+ T cells sorted from PBMCs, obtained approximately 5 days after vaccination. All receptors come from a middle-aged man who received an inactivated influenza vaccine. Both conserved end residues are part of each CDR3. Expanded clones get a size class; other rows say once, few or many, or leave the size out.

NA | TRBJ2-5 | TRBV9 | CASSRSGSYETQYF
few | TRBJ2-1 | TRBV7-8 | CASSLERGPYNEQFF
few | TRBJ1-1 | TRBV11-2 | CASSLGTGSTEAFF
many | TRBJ2-1 | TRBV7-8 | CASSLGRLTYNEQFF
NA | TRBJ2-7 | TRBV20-1 | CSARDLGTPPAYEQYF
few | TRBJ2-1 | TRBV19 | CASSLGLAHEQFF
NA | TRBJ2-1 | TRBV7-8 | CASSFRYNEQFF
NA | TRBJ2-7 | TRBV5-1 | CASSLVTAGHEQYF
few | TRBJ2-7 | TRBV6-5 | CASSSGLASPREQYF
few | TRBJ2-7 | TRBV27 | CASSPVGKGEQYF
few | TRBJ2-7 | TRBV3-1 | CASSQDRPWQRKYEQYF
many | TRBJ2-7 | TRBV28 | CASSPDYEQYF
many | TRBJ2-7 | TRBV9 | CASSVDGSSSYEQYF
few | TRBJ2-7 | TRBV7-6 | CASSLTESGEQYF
few | TRBJ1-5 | TRBV5-6 | CASSWGTGGPQPQHF
NA | TRBJ2-1 | TRBV6-2/TRBV6-3 | CASSYIGLGPYNEQFF
few | TRBJ2-7 | TRBV27 | CASSLGGEHEQYF
NA | TRBJ2-2 | TRBV24-1 | CATSEGRGYTGELFF
few | TRBJ2-3 | TRBV28 | CASNPATSGRDTQYF
many | TRBJ2-3 | TRBV6-2/TRBV6-3 | CASTPWTRDSTDTQYF
NA | TRBJ1-5 | TRBV12-3/TRBV12-4 | CASRIGVGQPQHF
few | TRBJ1-1 | TRBV7-9 | CASSISRTEAFF
once | TRBJ2-1 | TRBV4-3 | CASSQDLAVEQFF
NA | TRBJ2-7 | TRBV29-1 | CSVESDRETSYEQYF
few | TRBJ1-2 | TRBV20-1 | CSAWTGGLYGYTF
NA | TRBJ2-1 | TRBV12-3/TRBV12-4 | CASSNPRDSLSWEQFF
few | TRBJ2-1 | TRBV4-2 | CASSPGGGNEQFF
few | TRBJ2-1 | TRBV7-3 | CASPAPGNEQFF
NA | TRBJ2-3 | TRBV6-2/TRBV6-3 | CASSWASPTDTQYF
few | TRBJ2-7 | TRBV9 | CASSVGAAGGSYEQYF